This TCR beta chain was recovered during a study of T cell clonality in common variable immunodeficiency. Concerning this clone: Its specificity is not known. The read finishes 3 residues shy of the CDR3 end, and the germline J gene is used to complete it.

Assay: immunoSEQ multiplex PCR; the TCRdb copy retains only in-frame clones and omits some. This sample carries 25,000 to 30,000 clones, none of them present only once. CDR3 length: 13 amino acids. Germline lookup yields CDR1 LNHDA and CDR2 SQIVND (reference sequence). Trimming took 5 bases from V and 7 from J, leaving 11 bases between them. Broader study findings: Fewer deletions and N-nucleotide insertions were reportedly seen in common variable immunodeficiency TCR beta sequences. CVID subjects shared fewer TCRbeta clones than healthy controls did.

Reduced serum IgG, IgA and/or IgM plus specific antibody deficiency defined CVID. The rearrangement joins TRBV19 to TRBJ2-2, with D hard to call. Source material: peripheral blood mononuclear cells. This TCR was sampled from a human donor with common variable immunodeficiency. The DNA read from the CDR3 is TGTGCCAGTAGTTTCCGACACGGCGGGGAG. Amino acid sequence: CASSFRHGGE. The whole CDR3 sequence is CASSFRHGGELFF.